The sequence of this T cell receptor beta chain was determined in a study of beta chain features in type 1 diabetes. Study-wide results and caveats: When Type 1 diabetes patients were examined, their TCRB CDR3s proved moderately but significantly shorter in all four CD4+ subsets. VDJ junctions from patients with type 1 diabetes contained fewer insertions and more deletions. A definitive answer on HLA type influencing TCRB rearrangement was not reached here.

What was sequenced were expressed TCRB transcripts, since all of the isolated RNA had been reverse transcribed. Repertoires were generated with immunoSEQ multiplex PCR, while TCRdb's copy carries only in-frame clones and drops some. The sample includes roughly 300,000 clones, more than 13% of them seen just once. The CDR3 runs 13 residues. Per germline, CDR1 KGHSH and CDR2 LQKENI. In its sample, this clone was seen a few times. Antigen specificity is unknown. The V call is TRBV18, the J call TRBJ2-1; 10 bases agree with TRBD2. Sequencing used naive CD4+ T cells from blood. This receptor was identified in a man aged 25-40 years with type 1 diabetes. The CDR3 sequence is CGSLAGGDNEQFF. CDR3 sequence (DNA): TGTGGTTCTTTAGCGGGAGGCGACAATGAGCAGTTCTTC.